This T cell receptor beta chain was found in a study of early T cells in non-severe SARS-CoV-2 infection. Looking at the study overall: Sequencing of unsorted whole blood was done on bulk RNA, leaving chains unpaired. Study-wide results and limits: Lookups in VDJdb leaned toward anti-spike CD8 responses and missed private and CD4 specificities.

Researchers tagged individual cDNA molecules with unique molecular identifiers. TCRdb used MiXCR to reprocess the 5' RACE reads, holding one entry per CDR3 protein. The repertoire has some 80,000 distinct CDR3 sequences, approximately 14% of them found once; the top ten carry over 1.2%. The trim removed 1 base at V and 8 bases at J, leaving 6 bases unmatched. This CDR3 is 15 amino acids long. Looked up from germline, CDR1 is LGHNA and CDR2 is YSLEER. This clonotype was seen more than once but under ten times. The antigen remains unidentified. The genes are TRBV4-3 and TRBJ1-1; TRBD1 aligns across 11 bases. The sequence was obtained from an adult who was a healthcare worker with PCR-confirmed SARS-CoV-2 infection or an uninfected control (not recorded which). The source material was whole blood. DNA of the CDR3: TGCGCCAGCAGCCAAGGGGACAGGGGGAATTCGGAAGCTTTCTTT. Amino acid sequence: CASSQGDRGNSEAFF.